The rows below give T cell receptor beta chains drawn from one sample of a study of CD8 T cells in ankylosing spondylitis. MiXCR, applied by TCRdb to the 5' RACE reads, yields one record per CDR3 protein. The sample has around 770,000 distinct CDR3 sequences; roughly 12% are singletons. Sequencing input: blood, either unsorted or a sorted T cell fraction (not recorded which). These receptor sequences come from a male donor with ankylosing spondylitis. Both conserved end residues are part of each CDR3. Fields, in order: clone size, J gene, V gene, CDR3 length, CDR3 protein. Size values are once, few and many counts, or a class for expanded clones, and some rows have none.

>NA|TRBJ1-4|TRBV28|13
CASRMTGGEKLFF
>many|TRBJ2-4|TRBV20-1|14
CSAPTLENKNIQYF
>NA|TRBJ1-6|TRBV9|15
CASSVDGAYDSPLHF
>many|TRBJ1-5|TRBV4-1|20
CASSQAAFGIGWVRNQPQHF
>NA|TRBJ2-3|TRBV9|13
CASSVIVADTQYF
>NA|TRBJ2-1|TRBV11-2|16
CASSPTADSSYNEQFF
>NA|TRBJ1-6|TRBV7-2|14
CASSLWTDNPPLHF
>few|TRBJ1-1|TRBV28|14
CASRHGTLNTEAFF
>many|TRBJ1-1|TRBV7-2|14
CASSLTTGRTEAFF
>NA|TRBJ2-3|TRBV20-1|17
CSARDVASGRATDTQYF
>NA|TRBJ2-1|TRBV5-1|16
CASSSTGTSLLNEQFF
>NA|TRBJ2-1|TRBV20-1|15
CSARVRAGGWDEQFF
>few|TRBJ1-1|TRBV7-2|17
CASSLAVGRVANTEAFF
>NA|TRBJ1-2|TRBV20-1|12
CSASDRGIGYTF
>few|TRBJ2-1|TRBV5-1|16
CASSQSSGVSYNEQFF
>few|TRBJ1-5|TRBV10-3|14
CAISDDREAEPQHF
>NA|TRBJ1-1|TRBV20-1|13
CSARQGWGTEAFF
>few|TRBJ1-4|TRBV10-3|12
CAISANNEKLFF
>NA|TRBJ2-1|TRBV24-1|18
CATSDFRREGQKYNEQFF
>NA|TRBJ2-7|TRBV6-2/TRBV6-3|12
CASGTRTYEQYF
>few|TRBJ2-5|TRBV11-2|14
CASSLEVSQETQYF
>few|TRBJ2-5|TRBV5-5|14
CASSWTSGTETQYF
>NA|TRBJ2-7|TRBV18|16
CASSLSLAAKSYEQYF
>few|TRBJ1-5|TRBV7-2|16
CASSLVSGVDGQPQHF
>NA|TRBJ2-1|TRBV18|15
CASSPDLPSYNEQFF
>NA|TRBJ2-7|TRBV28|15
CASSLPGTTSYEQYF
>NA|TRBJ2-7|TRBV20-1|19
CSASRVHPWNGSLGVEQYF
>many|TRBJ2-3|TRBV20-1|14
CSAPGTSGLNTQYF
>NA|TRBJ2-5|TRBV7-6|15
CASSLIRGTKETQYF
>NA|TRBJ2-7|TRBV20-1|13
CSGKSGNSYEQYF
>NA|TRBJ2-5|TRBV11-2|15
CASSFSPLREETQYF
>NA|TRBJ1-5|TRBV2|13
CASSEEGRAPKHF
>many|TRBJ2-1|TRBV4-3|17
CASSQDVTRGSYNEQFF
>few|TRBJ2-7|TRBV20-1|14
CSARGGQASYEQYF
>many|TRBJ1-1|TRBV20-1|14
CSASRGPVNTEAFF
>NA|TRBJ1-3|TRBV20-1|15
CSAYLGQSSGNTIYF
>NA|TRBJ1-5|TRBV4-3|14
CASSQDPYNQPQHF
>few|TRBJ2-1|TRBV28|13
CASSLPLIIEQFF
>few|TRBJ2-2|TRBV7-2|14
CASSRRLATGELFF
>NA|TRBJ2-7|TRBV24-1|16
CATSDPAGAREGEQYF
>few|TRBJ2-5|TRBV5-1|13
CASSPDNEETQYF
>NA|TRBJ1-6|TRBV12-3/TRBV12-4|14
CASSLGQDSSPLHF
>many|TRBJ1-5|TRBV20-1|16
CSARVKGTGGGQPQHF
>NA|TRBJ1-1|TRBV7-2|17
CASSRLVLASRSTEAFF
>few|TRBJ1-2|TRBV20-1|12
CSARDLRGGYTF
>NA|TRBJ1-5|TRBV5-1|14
CASSMGQGDQPQHF
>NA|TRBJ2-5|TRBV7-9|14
CASSGGQGKETQYF
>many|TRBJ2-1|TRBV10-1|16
CASGTSGRGSYNEQFF
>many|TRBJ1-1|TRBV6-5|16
CASSYSSSGPNVEAFF
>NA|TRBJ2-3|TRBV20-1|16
CSASFGLAGGLDTQYF
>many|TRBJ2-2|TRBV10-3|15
CAISFSTGNTGELFF
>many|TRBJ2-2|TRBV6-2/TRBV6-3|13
CASSRRATGELFF
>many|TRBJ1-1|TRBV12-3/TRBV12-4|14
CASTPSSLNTEAFF
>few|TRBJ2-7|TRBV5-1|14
CASSLVLTSHEQYF
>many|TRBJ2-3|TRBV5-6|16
CASSLLAGDLADTQYF
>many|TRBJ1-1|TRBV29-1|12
CSVAEGGLEAFF
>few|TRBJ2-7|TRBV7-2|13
CASSSPNSNEQYF
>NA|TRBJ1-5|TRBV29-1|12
CSVRGSNQPQHF
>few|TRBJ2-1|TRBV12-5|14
CASGRQEHHNEQFF
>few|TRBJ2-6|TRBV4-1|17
CASSQVATISGANVLTF